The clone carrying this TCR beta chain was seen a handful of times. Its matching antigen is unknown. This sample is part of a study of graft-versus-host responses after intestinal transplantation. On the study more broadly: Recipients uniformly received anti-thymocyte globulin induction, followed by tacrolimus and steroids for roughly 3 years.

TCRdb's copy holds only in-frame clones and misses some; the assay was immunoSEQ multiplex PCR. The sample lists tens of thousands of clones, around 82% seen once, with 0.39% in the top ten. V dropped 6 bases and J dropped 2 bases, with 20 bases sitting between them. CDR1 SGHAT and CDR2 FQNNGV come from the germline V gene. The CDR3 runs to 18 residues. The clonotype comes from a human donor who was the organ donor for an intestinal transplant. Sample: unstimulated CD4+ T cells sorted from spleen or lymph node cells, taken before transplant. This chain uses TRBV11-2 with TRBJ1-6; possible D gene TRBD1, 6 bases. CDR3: CASRGEGHRSTYNSPLHF. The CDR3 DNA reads TGTGCCAGCAGGGGTGAGGGACATCGAAGCACCTATAATTCACCCCTCCACTTT.